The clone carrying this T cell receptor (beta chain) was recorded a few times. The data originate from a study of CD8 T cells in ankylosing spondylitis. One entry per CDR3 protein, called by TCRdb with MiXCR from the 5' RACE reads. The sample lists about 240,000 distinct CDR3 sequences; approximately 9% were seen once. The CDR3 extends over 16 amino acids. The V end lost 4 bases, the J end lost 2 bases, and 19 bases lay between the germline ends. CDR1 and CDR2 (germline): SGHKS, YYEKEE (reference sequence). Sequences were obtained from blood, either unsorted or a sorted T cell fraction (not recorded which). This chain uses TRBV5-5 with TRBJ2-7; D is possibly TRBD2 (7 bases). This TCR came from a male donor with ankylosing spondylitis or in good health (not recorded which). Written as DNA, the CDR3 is TGTGCCAGCAGCGTATATGGGCGGGGGCCCACCTACGAGCAGTACTTC. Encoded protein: CASSVYGRGPTYEQYF.